The 6 T cell receptor beta chains listed next were all sequenced from one sample in a study of CD8+ T cells in alopecia areata. Investigators isolated RNA and reverse transcribed it into cDNA to act as the sequencing template. TCRdb's copy holds only in-frame clones and misses some; the assay was immunoSEQ multiplex PCR. Seen here are roughly 120,000 clones, around 50% observed once, and the top ten hold 9% to 15%. Documented treatment: oral pan-JAK inhibitor, 5-10 mg twice daily. The sample consisted of CD8+ T cells sorted from blood, taken at week 24, from a patient treated with tofacitinib. These receptors all stem from a human donor with alopecia areata.

The rearrangement joins TRBV10-3 to TRBJ2-2, with no clear D. Trimming removed 4 bases at V and 1 base at J, with 10 bases between. The CDR3 sequence is 15 residues long. Germline assignment: CDR1 ENHRY and CDR2 SYGVKD. The CDR3 nucleotides are TGTGCCATCAGTGCGCGCCACATGAACACCGGGGAGCTGTTTTTT. This gives the protein CAISARHMNTGELFF.

Here the CDR3 reads CATSQGVGPHEQFF. CDR3 DNA: TGTGCCACCAGCCAGGGTGTGGGTCCCCATGAGCAGTTCTTC. The chain couples TRBV15 to TRBJ2-1; the D gene is possibly TRBD1 (5 bases). Germline lookup yields CDR1 LNHNV and CDR2 YYDKDF (reference sequence). This CDR3 is 14 amino acids long. V was cut by 5 bases and J by 8 bases, with 16 bases left in between.

The chain recombines TRBV2 with TRBJ1-1; tentative D call: TRBD1 (5 bases). The germline CDR1 and CDR2 sequences are SNHLY and FYNNEI. The V and J ends lost 8 bases and 1 base respectively, with 14 bases between them. The CDR3 contains 14 residues. This CDR3 is CASGSGRWNTEAFF. CDR3 bases: TGTGCCAGCGGGTCGGGACGCTGGAACACTGAAGCTTTCTTT.

This clone has just one count. CDR3 DNA sequence: TGTGCCAGTAGTATGGGGGTGGTTGGCTACACCTTC. This sequence encodes CASSMGVVGYTF. The V and J genes are TRBV19 and TRBJ1-2, with D possibly being TRBD1 (5 bases). The CDR3 is 12 residues long. CDR1 is LNHDA, CDR2 SQIVND, per germline (reference sequence). Trimming cost V 3 bases and J 7 bases, with 9 bases left between them.

The CDR3 region is CASSSALTTDTQYF. The CDR3 DNA sequence: TGCGCCAGCAGCTCCGCCCTAACCACAGATACGCAGTATTTT. The chain is built from TRBV5-1 and TRBJ2-3; D remains unclear. Trimming took off 3 bases at V and 2 bases at J, with 10 bases between the two ends. CDR3 length: 14 residues. Germline values: CDR1 SGHRS, CDR2 YFSETQ. The variable domain in full, completed from reference TRBV5-1 and TRBJ2-3, reads KAGVTQTPRYLIKTRGQQVTLSCSPISGHRSVSWYQQTPGQGLQFLFEYFSETQRNKGNFPGRFSGRQFSNSRSEMNVSTLELGDSALYLCASSSALTTDTQYFGPGTRLTVL.

This clone was counted a single time. This sequence joins TRBV10-3 and TRBJ1-2; D call uncertain. The CDR3 extends over 13 amino acids. In germline, CDR1 is ENHRY, CDR2 SYGVKD. V dropped 3 bases and J dropped 6 bases, with 11 bases sitting between them. CDR3 amino acids: CAISESDDHGYTF. The CDR3 nucleotides are TGTGCCATCAGTGAATCCGACGATCATGGCTACACCTTC.